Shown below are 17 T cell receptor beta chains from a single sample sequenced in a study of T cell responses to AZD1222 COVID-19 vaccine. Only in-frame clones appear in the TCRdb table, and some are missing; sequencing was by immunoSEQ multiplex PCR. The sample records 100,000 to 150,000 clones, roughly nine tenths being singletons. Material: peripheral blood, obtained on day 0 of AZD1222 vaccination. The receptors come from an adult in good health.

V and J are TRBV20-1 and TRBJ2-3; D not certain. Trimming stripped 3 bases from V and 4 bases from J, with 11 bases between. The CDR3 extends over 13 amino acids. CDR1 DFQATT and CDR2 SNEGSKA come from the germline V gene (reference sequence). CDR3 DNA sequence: TGCAGTGCTAGTTCGCAACCAGCAGATACGCAGTATTTT. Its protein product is CSASSQPADTQYF.

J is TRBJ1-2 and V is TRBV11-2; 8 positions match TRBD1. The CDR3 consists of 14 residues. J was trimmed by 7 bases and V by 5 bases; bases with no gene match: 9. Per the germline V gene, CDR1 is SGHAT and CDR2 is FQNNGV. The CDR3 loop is CASSPGQGKGGYTF. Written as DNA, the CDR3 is TGTGCCAGCAGCCCAGGACAGGGAAAGGGTGGCTACACCTTC.

This CDR3 reads CASSQALLDSGNTIYF. In DNA form, the CDR3 reads TGCGCCAGCAGCCAAGCTCTGCTTGACTCTGGAAACACCATATATTTT. The chain has TRBV4-3 and TRBJ1-3; no definite D call. Germline loops: CDR1 LGHNA, CDR2 YSLEER. CDR3 length: 16 amino acids. The V end lost 1 base, the J end lost 0 bases, and 10 bases lay between the germline ends.

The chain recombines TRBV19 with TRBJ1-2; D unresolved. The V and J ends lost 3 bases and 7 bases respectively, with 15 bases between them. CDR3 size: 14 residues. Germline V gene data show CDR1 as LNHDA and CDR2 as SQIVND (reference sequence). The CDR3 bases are TGTGCCAGTAGTATCTTGGAAGGGCTAGCTGGCTACACCTTC. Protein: CASSILEGLAGYTF.

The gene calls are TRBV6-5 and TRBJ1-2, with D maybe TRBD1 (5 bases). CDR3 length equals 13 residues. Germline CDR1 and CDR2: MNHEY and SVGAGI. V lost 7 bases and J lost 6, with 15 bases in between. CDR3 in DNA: TGTGCCAGCAACATTCTAGGAGGGGATGGCTACACCTTC. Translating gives CASNILGGDGYTF.

CDR3 in DNA: TGTGCCAGCAGTTTCTCCGGACAGGGGCGAGACGGCTACACCTTC. Translated, it gives CASSFSGQGRDGYTF. The chain has TRBV6-5 and TRBJ1-2, with 9 bases identical to TRBD1. The V and J ends lost 4 bases and 8 bases, in that order; junction bases with no gene match: 11. The germline V gene has CDR1 MNHEY and CDR2 SVGAGI. The CDR3 loop spans 15 amino acids.

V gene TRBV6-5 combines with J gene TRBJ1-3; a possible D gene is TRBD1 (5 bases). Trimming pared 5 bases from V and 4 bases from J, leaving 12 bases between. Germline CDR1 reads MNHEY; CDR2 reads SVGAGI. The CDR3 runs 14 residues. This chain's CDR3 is CASSPRGTGNTIYF. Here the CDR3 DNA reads TGTGCCAGCAGTCCACGGGGGACCGGAAACACCATATATTTT.

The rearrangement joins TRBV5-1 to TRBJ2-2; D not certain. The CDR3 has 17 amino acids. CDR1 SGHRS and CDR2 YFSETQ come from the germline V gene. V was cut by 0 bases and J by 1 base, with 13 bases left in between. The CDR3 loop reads CASSLDTILGNTGELFF. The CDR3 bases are TGCGCCAGCAGCTTGGACACAATCCTGGGGAACACCGGGGAGCTGTTTTTT.

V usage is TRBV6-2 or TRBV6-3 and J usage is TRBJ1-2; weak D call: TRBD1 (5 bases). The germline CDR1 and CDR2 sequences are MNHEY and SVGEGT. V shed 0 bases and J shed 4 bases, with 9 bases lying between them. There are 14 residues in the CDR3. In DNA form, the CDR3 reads TGTGCCAGCAGTTACTCCTTAGGGGCCTATGGCTACACCTTC. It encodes CASSYSLGAYGYTF.

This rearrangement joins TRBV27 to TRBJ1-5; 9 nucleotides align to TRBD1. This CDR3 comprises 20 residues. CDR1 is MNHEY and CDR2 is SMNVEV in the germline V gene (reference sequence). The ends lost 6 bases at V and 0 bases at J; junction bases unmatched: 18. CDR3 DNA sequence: TGTGCCAGCAGCCCTCTCGGGGGGGACAGGGTACGCTATAGCAATCAGCCCCAGCATTTT. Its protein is CASSPLGGDRVRYSNQPQHF.

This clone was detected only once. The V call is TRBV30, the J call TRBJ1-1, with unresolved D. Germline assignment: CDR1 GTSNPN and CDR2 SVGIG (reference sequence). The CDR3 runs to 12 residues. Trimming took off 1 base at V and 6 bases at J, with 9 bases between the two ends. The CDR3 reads CAWSGGNAEAFF. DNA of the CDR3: TGTGCCTGGAGTGGAGGTAACGCTGAAGCTTTCTTT.

CDR3 in amino acids: CASSPTSKNEQFF. In DNA, the CDR3 is TGTGCCAGCAGTCCGACTAGTAAGAACGAGCAGTTCTTC. The chain couples TRBV12-3 or TRBV12-4 to TRBJ2-1, with D tentatively TRBD2 (6 bases). This CDR3 has 13 amino acids. Trimming removed 5 bases at V and 10 bases at J, with 15 bases between.

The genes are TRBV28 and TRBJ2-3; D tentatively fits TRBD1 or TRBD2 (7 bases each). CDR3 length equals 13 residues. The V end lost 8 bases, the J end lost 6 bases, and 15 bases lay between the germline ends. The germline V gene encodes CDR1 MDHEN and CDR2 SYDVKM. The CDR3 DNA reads TGTGCCAGCTGGGGAGGGGGCCTTGATACGCAGTATTTT. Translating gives CASWGGGLDTQYF.

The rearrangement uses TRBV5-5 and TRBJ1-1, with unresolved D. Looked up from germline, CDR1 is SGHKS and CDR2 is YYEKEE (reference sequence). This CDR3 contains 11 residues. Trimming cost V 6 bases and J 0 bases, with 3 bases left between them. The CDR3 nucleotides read TGTGCCAGCACCATGAACACTGAAGCTTTCTTT. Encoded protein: CASTMNTEAFF.

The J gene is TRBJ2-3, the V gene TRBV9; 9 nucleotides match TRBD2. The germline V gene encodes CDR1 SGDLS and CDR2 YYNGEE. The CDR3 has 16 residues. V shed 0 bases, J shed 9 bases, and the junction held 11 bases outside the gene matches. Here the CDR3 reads CASSVVPSGATRTQYF. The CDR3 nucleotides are TGTGCCAGCAGCGTAGTGCCTAGCGGGGCCACCAGGACGCAGTATTTT.

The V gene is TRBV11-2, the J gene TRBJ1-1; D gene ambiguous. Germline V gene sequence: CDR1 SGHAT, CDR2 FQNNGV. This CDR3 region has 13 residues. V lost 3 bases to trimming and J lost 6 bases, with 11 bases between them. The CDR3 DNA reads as TGTGCCAGCAGCTTGGAACTAGGCCCTGAAGCTTTCTTT. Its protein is CASSLELGPEAFF.

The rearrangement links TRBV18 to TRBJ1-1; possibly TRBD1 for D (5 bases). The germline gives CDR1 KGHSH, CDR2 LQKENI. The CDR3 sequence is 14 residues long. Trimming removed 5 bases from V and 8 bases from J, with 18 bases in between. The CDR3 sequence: CASSKDTRAEEAFF. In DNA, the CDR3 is TGTGCCAGCTCAAAGGACACCCGGGCTGAAGAAGCTTTCTTT.